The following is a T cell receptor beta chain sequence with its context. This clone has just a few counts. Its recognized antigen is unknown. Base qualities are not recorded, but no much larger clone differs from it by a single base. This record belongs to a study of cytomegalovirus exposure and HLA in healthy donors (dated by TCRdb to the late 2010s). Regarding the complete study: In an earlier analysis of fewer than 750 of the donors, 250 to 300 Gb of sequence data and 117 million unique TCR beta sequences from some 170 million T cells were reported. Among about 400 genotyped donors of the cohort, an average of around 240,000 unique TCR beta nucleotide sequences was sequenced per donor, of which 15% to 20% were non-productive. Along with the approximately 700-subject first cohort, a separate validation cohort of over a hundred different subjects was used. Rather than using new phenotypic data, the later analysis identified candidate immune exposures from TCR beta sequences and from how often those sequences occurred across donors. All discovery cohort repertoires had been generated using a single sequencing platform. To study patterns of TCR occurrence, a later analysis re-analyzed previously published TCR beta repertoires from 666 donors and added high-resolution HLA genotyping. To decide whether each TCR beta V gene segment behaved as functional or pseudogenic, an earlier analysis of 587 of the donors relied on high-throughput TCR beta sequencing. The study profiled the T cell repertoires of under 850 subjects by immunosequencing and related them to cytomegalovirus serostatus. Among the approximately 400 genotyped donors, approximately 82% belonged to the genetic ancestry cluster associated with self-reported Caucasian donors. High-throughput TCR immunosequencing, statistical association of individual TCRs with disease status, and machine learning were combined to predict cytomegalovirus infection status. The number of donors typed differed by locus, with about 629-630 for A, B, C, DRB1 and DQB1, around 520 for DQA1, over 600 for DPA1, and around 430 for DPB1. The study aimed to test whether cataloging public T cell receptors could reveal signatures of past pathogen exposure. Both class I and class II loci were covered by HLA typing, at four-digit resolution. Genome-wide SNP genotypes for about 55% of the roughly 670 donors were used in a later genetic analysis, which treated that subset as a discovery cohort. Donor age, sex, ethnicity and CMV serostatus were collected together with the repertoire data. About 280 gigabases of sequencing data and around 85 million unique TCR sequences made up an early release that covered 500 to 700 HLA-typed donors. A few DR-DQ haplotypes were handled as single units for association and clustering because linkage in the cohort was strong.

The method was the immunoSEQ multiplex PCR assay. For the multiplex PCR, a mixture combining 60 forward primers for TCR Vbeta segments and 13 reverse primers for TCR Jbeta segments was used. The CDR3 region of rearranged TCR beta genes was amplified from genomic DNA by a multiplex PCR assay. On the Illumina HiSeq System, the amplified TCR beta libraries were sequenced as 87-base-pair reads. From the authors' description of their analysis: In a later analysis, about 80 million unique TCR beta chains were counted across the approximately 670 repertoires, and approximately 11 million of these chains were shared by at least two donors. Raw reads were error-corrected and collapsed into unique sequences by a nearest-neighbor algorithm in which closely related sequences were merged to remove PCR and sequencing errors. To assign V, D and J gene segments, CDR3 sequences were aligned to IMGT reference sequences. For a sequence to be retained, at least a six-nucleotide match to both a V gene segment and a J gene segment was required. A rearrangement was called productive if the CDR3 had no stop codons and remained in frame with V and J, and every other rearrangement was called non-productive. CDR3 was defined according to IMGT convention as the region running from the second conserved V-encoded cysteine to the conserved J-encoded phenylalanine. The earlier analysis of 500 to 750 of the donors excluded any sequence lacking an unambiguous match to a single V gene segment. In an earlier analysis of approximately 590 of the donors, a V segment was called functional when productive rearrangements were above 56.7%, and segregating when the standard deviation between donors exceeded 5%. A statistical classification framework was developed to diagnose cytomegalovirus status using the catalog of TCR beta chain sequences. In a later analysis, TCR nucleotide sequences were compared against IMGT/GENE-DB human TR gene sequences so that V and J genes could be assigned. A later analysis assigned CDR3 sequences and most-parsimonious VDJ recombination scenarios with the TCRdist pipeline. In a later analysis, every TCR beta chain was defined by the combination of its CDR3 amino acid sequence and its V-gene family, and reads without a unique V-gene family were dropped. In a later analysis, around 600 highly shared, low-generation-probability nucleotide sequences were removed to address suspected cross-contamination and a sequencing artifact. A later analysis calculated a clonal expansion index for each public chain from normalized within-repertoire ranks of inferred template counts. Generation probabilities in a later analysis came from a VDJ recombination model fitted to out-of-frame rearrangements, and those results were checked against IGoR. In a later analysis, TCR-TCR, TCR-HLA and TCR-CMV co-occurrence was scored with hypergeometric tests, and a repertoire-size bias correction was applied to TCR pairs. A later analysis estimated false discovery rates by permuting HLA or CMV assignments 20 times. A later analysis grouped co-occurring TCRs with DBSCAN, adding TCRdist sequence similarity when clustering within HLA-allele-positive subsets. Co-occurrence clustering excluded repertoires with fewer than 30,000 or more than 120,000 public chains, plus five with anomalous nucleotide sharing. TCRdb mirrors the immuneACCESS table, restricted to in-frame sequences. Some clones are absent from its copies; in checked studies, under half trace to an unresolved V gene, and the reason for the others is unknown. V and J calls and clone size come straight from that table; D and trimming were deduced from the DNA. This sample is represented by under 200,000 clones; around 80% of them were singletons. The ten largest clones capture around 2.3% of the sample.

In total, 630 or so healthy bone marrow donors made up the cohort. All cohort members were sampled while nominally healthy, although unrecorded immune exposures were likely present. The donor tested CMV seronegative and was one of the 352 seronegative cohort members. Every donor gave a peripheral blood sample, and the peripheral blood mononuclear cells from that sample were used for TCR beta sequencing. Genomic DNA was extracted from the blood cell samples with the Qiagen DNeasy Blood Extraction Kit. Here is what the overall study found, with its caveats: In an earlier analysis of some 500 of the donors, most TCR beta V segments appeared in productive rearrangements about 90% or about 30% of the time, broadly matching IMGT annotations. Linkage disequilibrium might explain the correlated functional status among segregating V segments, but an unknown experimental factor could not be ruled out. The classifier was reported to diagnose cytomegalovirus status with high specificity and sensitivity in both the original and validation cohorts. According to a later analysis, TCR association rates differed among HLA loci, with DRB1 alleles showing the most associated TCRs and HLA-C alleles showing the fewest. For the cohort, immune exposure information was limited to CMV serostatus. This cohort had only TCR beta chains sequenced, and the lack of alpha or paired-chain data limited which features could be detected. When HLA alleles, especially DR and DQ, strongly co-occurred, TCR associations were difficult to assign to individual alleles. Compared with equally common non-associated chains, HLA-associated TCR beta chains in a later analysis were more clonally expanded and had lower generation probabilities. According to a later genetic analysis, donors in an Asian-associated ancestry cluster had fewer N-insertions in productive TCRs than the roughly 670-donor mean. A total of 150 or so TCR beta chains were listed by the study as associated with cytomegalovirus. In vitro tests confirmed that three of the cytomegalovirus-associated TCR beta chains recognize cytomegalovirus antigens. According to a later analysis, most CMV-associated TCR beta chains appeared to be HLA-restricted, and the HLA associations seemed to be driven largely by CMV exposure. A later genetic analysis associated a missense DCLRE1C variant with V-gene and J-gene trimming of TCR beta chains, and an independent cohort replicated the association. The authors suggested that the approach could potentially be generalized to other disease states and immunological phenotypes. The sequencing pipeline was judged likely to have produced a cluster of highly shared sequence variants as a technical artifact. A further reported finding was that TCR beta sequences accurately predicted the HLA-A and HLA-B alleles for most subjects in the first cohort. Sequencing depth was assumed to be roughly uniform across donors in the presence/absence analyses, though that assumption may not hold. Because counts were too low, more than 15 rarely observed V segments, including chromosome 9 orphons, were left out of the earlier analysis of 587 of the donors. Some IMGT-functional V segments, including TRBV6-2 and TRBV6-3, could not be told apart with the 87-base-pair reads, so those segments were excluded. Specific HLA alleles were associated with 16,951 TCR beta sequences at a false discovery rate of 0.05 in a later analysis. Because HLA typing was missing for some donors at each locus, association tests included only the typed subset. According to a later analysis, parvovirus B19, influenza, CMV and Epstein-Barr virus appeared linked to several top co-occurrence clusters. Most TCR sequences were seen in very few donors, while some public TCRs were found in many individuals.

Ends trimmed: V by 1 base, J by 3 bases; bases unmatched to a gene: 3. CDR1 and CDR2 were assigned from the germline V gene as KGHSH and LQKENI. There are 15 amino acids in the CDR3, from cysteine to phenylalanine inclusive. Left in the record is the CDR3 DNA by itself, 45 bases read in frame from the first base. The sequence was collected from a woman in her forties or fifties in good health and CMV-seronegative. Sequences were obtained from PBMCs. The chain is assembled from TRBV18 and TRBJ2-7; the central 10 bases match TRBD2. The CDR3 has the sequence CASSPLSSGSYEQYF. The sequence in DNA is TGTGCCAGCTCACCACTTTCTAGCGGGAGCTACGAGCAGTACTTC.